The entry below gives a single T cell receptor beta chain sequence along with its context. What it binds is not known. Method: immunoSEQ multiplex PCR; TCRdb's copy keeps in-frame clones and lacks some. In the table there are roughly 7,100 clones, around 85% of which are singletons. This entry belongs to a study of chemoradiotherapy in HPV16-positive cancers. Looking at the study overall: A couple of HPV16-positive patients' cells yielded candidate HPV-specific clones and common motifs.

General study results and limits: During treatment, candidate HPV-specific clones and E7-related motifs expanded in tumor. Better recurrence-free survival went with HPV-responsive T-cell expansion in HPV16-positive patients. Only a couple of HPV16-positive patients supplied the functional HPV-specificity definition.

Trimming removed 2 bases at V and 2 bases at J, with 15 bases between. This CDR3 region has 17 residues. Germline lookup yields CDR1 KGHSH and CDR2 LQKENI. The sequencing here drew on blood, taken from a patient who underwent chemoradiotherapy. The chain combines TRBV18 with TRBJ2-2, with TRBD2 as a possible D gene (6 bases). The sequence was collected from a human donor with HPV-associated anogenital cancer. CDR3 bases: TGTGCCAGCTCACCAATCGGGAGCAAGTACAACACCGGGGAGCTGTTTTTT. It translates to CASSPIGSKYNTGELFF. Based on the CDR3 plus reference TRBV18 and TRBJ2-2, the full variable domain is NAGVMQNPRHLVRRRGQEARLRCSPMKGHSHVYWYRQLPEEGLKFMVYLQKENIIDESGMPKERFSAEFPKEGPSILRIQQVVRGDSAAYFCASSPIGSKYNTGELFFGEGSRLTVL.